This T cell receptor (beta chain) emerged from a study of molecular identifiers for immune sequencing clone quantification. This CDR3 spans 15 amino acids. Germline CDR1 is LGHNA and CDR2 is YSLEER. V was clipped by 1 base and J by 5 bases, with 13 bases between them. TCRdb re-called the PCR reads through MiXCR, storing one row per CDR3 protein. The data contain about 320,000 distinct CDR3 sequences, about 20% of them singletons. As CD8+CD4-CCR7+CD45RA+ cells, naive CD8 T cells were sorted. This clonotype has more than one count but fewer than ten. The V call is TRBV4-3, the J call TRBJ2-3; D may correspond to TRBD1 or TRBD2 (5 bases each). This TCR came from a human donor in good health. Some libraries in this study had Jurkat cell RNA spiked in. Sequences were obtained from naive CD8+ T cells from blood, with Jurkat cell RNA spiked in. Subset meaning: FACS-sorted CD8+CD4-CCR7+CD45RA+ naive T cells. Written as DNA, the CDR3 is TGCGCCAGCAGCCAAGTTGTTGGGACCCGAGATACGCAGTATTTT. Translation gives CASSQVVGTRDTQYF.